This entry lists 10 T cell receptor beta chains sequenced from one sample in a study of T cells after yellow fever vaccination. TCRdb recomputed calls from the 5' RACE reads with MiXCR, one row per CDR3 protein. The sample lists some 390,000 distinct CDR3 sequences, around 6.4% occurring once. The sequencing used PBMCs, collected 5 days after the yellow fever booster vaccination. The receptor source for this set is a man aged 30 to 39 who received the YFV17D yellow fever vaccine.

This clonotype was seen more than once but under ten times. The gene calls are TRBV7-2 and TRBJ2-7; 13 nucleotides align to TRBD2. Germline V CDR1 and CDR2: SGHTA, FQGNSA. V lost 6 bases to trimming and J lost 1 base; unmatched junction nucleotides: 3. This CDR3 is built from 15 residues. The CDR3: CASRWTSGSSYEQYF. The CDR3 DNA is TGTGCCAGCAGGTGGACTAGCGGGAGTTCCTACGAGCAGTACTTC.

This clonotype showed up many times. The chain is built from TRBV6-2 or TRBV6-3 and TRBJ2-1; D uncertain. Trimming cost V 0 bases and J 6 bases, with 6 bases left between them. Germline V gives CDR1 MNHEY, CDR2 SVGEGT. The CDR3 totals 13 residues. The CDR3 sequence is CASSYSGSNEQFF. CDR3 sequence (DNA): TGTGCCAGCAGTTACTCGGGGTCCAATGAGCAGTTCTTC.

There are a few counts of this clonotype. The chain links TRBV20-1 to TRBJ1-1; D gene uncertain. The CDR3 runs 11 residues. V was trimmed by 4 bases and J by 8 bases, leaving 11 bases between them. Germline V gene data show CDR1 as DFQATT and CDR2 as SNEGSKA (reference sequence). Here the CDR3 DNA reads TGCAGTGCTATTTCCGTGCAGGAAGCTTTCTTT. This sequence encodes CSAISVQEAFF.

This clonotype was detected ten times or more. The chain uses TRBV3-1 and TRBJ1-1, with D possibly being TRBD1 (5 bases). V lost 5 bases and J 5 bases, leaving 15 bases between the germline ends. Looked up from germline, CDR1 is LGHDT and CDR2 is YNNKEL (reference sequence). The CDR3 is made up of 14 amino acids. The CDR3 nucleotides read TGTGCCAGCAGCATCCGGGGACCCTTTACTGAAGCTTTCTTT. Its translation is CASSIRGPFTEAFF.

This sequence joins TRBV12-3 or TRBV12-4 and TRBJ1-1; maybe TRBD1 (5 bases). The CDR3 covers 17 residues. CDR3 in DNA: TGTACCTTCAGTTTAGGGGAGGGGCTCAGAGGGAACACTGAAGCTTTCTTT. Its translation: CTFSLGEGLRGNTEAFF.

This clonotype was seen ten or more times. This rearrangement joins TRBV25-1 to TRBJ2-4; the match to TRBD1 covers 10 bases. V was pared by 2 bases and J by 5 bases, with 3 bases of the junction left unmatched. This CDR3 has 15 amino acids. CDR1 MGHDK and CDR2 SYGVNS come from the germline V gene. The CDR3 DNA reads as TGTGCCAGCAGTGAACTGACAGGGGGCCAAAACATTCAGTACTTC. It translates to CASSELTGGQNIQYF.

This clonotype was detected only a few times. The chain carries TRBV28 and TRBJ2-3; TRBD1 agrees at 7 bases. Germline lookup yields CDR1 MDHEN and CDR2 SYDVKM. The CDR3 has 12 amino acids. Losses at the gene ends were 8 bases for V and 3 bases for J; bases not matched to a gene: 2. The CDR3 sequence: CASLGQTDTQYF. The CDR3 nucleotides are TGTGCCAGCCTGGGACAGACAGATACGCAGTATTTT.

The genes are TRBV6-5 and TRBJ2-1; maybe TRBD2 (5 bases). V was shortened by 4 bases and J by 5 bases, with 9 bases between the two germline ends. The CDR3 totals 13 residues. Germline V lookup: CDR1 MNHEY, CDR2 SVGAGI. The CDR3: CASSLASHNEQFF. The CDR3 DNA sequence: TGTGCCAGCAGTTTGGCTAGCCACAATGAGCAGTTCTTC.

This clonotype was seen at least ten times. The chain couples TRBV29-1 to TRBJ2-6; 7 bases are shared with TRBD2. This CDR3 spans 15 amino acids. CDR1 is SQVTM, CDR2 ANQGSEA, per germline. V was clipped by 6 bases and J by 0 bases; unmatched bases: 5. In nucleotides, the CDR3 is TGCAGCGTATCAGCGGGGTCCTCTGGGGCCAACGTCCTGACTTTC. Translated: CSVSAGSSGANVLTF.

The chain employs TRBV20-1 and TRBJ2-2; maybe TRBD2 (5 bases). CDR3 length: 15 residues. Germline V gives CDR1 DFQATT, CDR2 SNEGSKA (reference sequence). V was trimmed by 6 bases and J by 3 bases, leaving 17 bases between them. The CDR3 bases are TGCAGTGCATCACCCGGGATAACTTACACCGGGGAGCTGTTTTTT. It is translated as CSASPGITYTGELFF.